This T cell receptor (beta chain) was identified during a study of vaccination effects on CD4 cells after COVID-19. Comment on this clone: The antigen remains undetermined.

The culture ran for 9 to 11 days, and then CD4+ T cells were isolated. All participants had two doses of either the BNT162b2 or mRNA-1273 vaccine. Half of the medium was exchanged for IL-2 medium on both days 3 and 7. Data came from immunoSEQ multiplex PCR; TCRdb stores just in-frame clones and leaves some out. The sample contains about 73,000 clones, less than 75% of which appear only once. This material consisted of CD4+ T cells from PBMCs cultured without peptide, taken after COVID-19 vaccination. This TCR came from a human donor who received a COVID-19 vaccine.

The DNA of the CDR3 is TGTGCCAGCTCACGAGCAACTAATGAAAAACTGTTTTTT. Translation: CASSRATNEKLFF. The V call is TRBV18, the J call TRBJ1-4, with D unclear. Germline V gives CDR1 KGHSH, CDR2 LQKENI. This CDR3 contains 13 residues. Trimming left V 4 bases short and J 0 bases short, with 3 bases between. The whole variable domain, remainder taken from reference TRBV18 and TRBJ1-4, is NAGVMQNPRHLVRRRGQEARLRCSPMKGHSHVYWYRQLPEEGLKFMVYLQKENIIDESGMPKERFSAEFPKEGPSILRIQQVVRGDSAAYFCASSRATNEKLFFGSGTQLSVL.